A selection of T cell receptor beta chains follows, all from one sample in a study of T cells in Graves' hyperthyroidism and ophthalmopathy. TCRdb reanalysed the multiplex PCR reads using MiXCR and keeps one entry per CDR3 protein. The sample contains roughly 550,000 distinct CDR3 sequences, around 16% of which appear only once. The specimen sequenced was blood. These receptors came from a woman aged 30 to 39 with Graves' ophthalmopathy. Both conserved end residues are part of each CDR3. D genes are given only for firm matches. Part of the rows lack a size; the others show once, few, many or a class for expanded clones.

V gene	CDR3 length	clone size	J gene	D gene	CDR3 protein	CDR3 DNA
TRBV6-2/TRBV6-3	15	many	TRBJ2-6	.	CASSPDDSGANVLTF	TGTGCCAGCAGCCCGGACGACTCTGGGGCCAACGTCCTGACTTTC
TRBV10-3	14	.	TRBJ2-7	.	CAISESGPTDEQYF	TGTGCCATCAGTGAGTCGGGCCCCACAGACGAGCAGTACTTC
TRBV24-1	24	.	TRBJ1-6	.	CATSDLFRGRTAQTSFSYNSPLHF	TGTGCCACCAGTGATTTATTCCGAGGACGGACGGCCCAGACAAGCTTCTCCTATAATTCACCCCTCCACTTT
TRBV11-3	14	.	TRBJ2-1	.	CASSPRGAAHEQFF	TGTGCCAGCAGCCCCCGAGGTGCGGCGCATGAGCAGTTCTTC
TRBV19	14	many	TRBJ1-5	.	CASSGTDGYQPQHF	TGTGCCAGTAGTGGAACAGACGGGTATCAGCCCCAGCATTTT
TRBV9	16	many	TRBJ2-5	TRBD1	CASSASSSTGAETQYF	TGTGCCAGCAGCGCATCCAGCTCAACAGGGGCAGAGACCCAGTACTTC
TRBV5-1	17	few	TRBJ2-7	.	CASSLTIEGHTSYEQYF	TGCGCCAGCAGCTTGACAATAGAGGGGCATACCTCCTACGAGCAGTACTTC
TRBV28	14	many	TRBJ2-7	.	CASTGDRSTYEQYF	TGTGCCAGCACCGGTGATCGGTCCACCTACGAGCAGTACTTC
TRBV7-9	12	many	TRBJ2-3	.	CSVGLSTDTQYF	TGCTCGGTAGGGCTGAGCACAGATACGCAGTATTTT
TRBV28	14	many	TRBJ2-7	TRBD1	CASSRTGTLYEQYF	TGTGCCAGCAGTCGGACAGGCACTCTCTACGAGCAGTACTTC
TRBV5-5	14	many	TRBJ2-1	TRBD1	CASHIQGAPNEQFF	TGTGCCAGCCATATACAGGGGGCCCCGAATGAGCAGTTCTTC
TRBV2	15	few	TRBJ2-2	TRBD1	CASSVAGTGGGELFF	TGTGCCAGCAGTGTCGCCGGGACAGGGGGCGGGGAGCTGTTTTTT
TRBV28	15	.	TRBJ1-4	.	CASSLSWSGEEKLFF	TGTGCCAGCAGTTTAAGTTGGTCCGGAGAGGAAAAACTGTTTTTT
TRBV4-3	16	many	TRBJ2-3	TRBD2	CASSRGTSGRTDTQYF	TGCGCCAGCAGCCGTGGGACTAGCGGTCGCACAGATACGCAGTATTTT
TRBV19	17	.	TRBJ2-1	TRBD2	CASSIGLAGHSYNEQFF	TGTGCCAGTAGTATAGGGCTAGCGGGACATTCCTACAATGAGCAGTTCTTC
TRBV2	15	.	TRBJ2-1	TRBD2	CATNGGGSSYNEQFF	TGTGCCACAAACGGGGGGGGAAGCTCCTACAATGAGCAGTTCTTC
TRBV2	15	many	TRBJ2-3	.	CASSVIGSMIDTQYF	TGTGCCAGCAGTGTGATCGGGAGTATGATAGATACGCAGTATTTT
TRBV20-1	14	many	TRBJ1-6	.	CSAMDGPYNSPLHF	TGCAGTGCTATGGACGGACCTTATAATTCACCCCTCCACTTT
TRBV3-1	19	few	TRBJ1-1	TRBD1	CASSPSARGGTGGNSEAFF	TGTGCCAGCAGCCCTTCCGCTAGGGGGGGGACAGGGGGTAACTCTGAAGCTTTCTTT
TRBV27	15	.	TRBJ1-2	TRBD1	CASSIERQGAGGYTF	TGTGCCAGCAGTATAGAAAGACAGGGGGCGGGGGGCTACACCTTC
TRBV6-2/TRBV6-3	14	many	TRBJ2-7	TRBD2	CASTPLAGVLEQYF	TGTGCCAGCACCCCCTTGGCGGGAGTTCTCGAGCAGTACTTC
TRBV6-1	15	few	TRBJ2-5	TRBD2	CASSGRGGLIETQYF	TGTGCCAGCAGTGGTCGCGGGGGGCTTATCGAGACCCAGTACTTC
TRBV20-1	14	many	TRBJ2-7	TRBD1	CSAPAGTVLYEQYF	TGCAGTGCTCCGGCCGGGACAGTCCTTTACGAGCAGTACTTC
TRBV10-1	13	few	TRBJ2-2	.	CASSKINTGELFF	TGCGCCAGCAGTAAAATCAACACCGGGGAGCTGTTTTTT
TRBV11-1	14	few	TRBJ2-3	.	CASTLLSGADTQYF	TGTGCCAGCACCCTTCTTTCGGGGGCAGATACGCAGTATTTT
TRBV7-2	17	many	TRBJ2-1	TRBD2	CASRRSGLAGRSNEQFF	TGTGCCAGCAGGCGTTCGGGACTAGCGGGTCGATCAAATGAGCAGTTCTTC
TRBV18	14	many	TRBJ1-5	.	CASSPAGSNQPQHF	TGTGCCAGCTCACCGGCAGGGAGCAATCAGCCCCAGCATTTT
TRBV7-9	16	many	TRBJ2-1	.	CASSPMQGSDYNEQFF	TGTGCCAGCAGCCCGATGCAGGGGAGTGACTACAATGAGCAGTTCTTC
TRBV28	16	few	TRBJ2-3	TRBD1	CASSLLQGASTDTQYF	TGTGCCAGCAGTTTATTGCAGGGGGCGAGCACAGATACGCAGTATTTT
TRBV28	17	many	TRBJ2-7	.	CASSLLSNGKWPYEQYF	TGTGCCAGCAGTTTACTGTCGAACGGGAAGTGGCCCTACGAGCAGTACTTC
TRBV6-5	14	.	TRBJ2-1	.	CASSSDWLRSEQFF	TGTGCCAGCAGTTCCGACTGGCTTCGGAGTGAGCAGTTCTTC
TRBV19	14	.	TRBJ2-1	.	CASSTVGGPYEQFF	TGTGCCAGTAGTACCGTTGGAGGTCCGTATGAGCAGTTCTTC
TRBV6-1	13	few	TRBJ2-1	TRBD1	CASGTGRVGEQFF	TGTGCCAGCGGGACAGGGCGGGTGGGTGAGCAGTTCTTC
TRBV3-1	16	many	TRBJ1-2	TRBD1	CASSPSGQGANYGYTF	TGTGCCAGCAGCCCCTCCGGACAGGGGGCTAACTATGGCTACACCTTC
TRBV11-2	12	many	TRBJ1-1	.	CASSLDRTEAFF	TGTGCCAGCAGCTTAGATAGGACCGAAGCTTTCTTT
TRBV28	11	.	TRBJ2-7	.	CASSLCYEQYF	TGTGCCAGCAGTTTGTGCTACGAGCAGTACTTC
TRBV7-2	18	many	TRBJ2-4	.	CASRSGTHSPGAKNIQYF	TGTGCCAGCAGATCCGGGACACATTCACCTGGGGCCAAAAACATTCAGTACTTC
TRBV30	17	many	TRBJ2-6	.	CAWSSPRGGRGANVLTF	TGTGCCTGGAGCTCCCCGCGAGGGGGGCGTGGGGCCAACGTCCTGACTTTC
TRBV28	14	few	TRBJ2-1	TRBD2	CASSAGLAGGEQFF	TGTGCCAGCAGTGCGGGACTAGCGGGTGGTGAGCAGTTCTTC
TRBV13	15	many	TRBJ2-5	.	CASSPLANMEETQYF	TGTGCCAGCAGCCCCCTGGCGAACATGGAGGAGACCCAGTACTTC
TRBV6-5	16	few	TRBJ2-2	TRBD2	CASSYAGGGNTGELFF	TGTGCCAGCAGCTACGCGGGAGGAGGGAACACCGGGGAGCTGTTTTTT
TRBV6-1	12	few	TRBJ2-7	.	CASEGSEDEQYF	TGTGCCAGCGAGGGATCAGAAGACGAGCAGTACTTC
TRBV28	15	few	TRBJ1-5	.	CASSPRLGGNQPQHF	TGTGCCAGCAGTCCGCGCCTGGGGGGCAATCAGCCCCAGCATTTT